The 20 T cell receptor beta chains below come from one sample, sequenced in a study of T cells after yellow fever vaccination (dated by TCRdb to about 2019). Preparation of the library involved 5' RACE. TCRdb shows the sequencer as Illumina HiSeq 2500. The raw public reads went through TCRdb reprocessing: fastp at Q25, MiXCR clone calling, in-frame beta chains kept. Rows with a matching CDR3 protein are joined into one entry that keeps the most common DNA and genes. Here the sample has around 100,000 distinct CDR3 sequences; 7.5% to 9.5% occur a single time. Jointly, the top ten make up roughly 27% of the sample. Read against the paper, the sample's treatment or condition label means: live attenuated yellow fever vaccine strain. The source material was CD8+ T cells sorted from PBMCs, sampled 45 days after the yellow fever booster vaccination. Receptors were obtained from a man aged 30 to 39 who received the YFV17D yellow fever vaccine.

This clonotype was found many times. The genes are TRBV29-1 and TRBJ2-7; D may be TRBD1 (5 bases). Germline CDR1 reads SQVTM; CDR2 reads ANQGSEA. The length of the CDR3 is 13 residues. V gave up 3 bases and J gave up 0 bases, with 9 bases separating them. The CDR3 bases are TGCAGCGTTGAGGCAGGGAACTCCTACGAGCAGTACTTC. Translating gives CSVEAGNSYEQYF.

The rearrangement uses TRBV5-1 and TRBJ2-7; TRBD1 agrees at 7 bases. This CDR3 comprises 15 residues. J lost 4 bases, V lost 4 bases, and 11 bases had no gene match. Per the germline V gene, CDR1 is SGHRS and CDR2 is YFSETQ. In DNA, the CDR3 is TGCGCCAGCAGCCGAATGACAGGGTCCCCTTACGAGCAGTACTTC. Its protein is CASSRMTGSPYEQYF.

This clonotype was observed many times. The chain recombines TRBV20-1 with TRBJ2-7; D is unclear. V lost 1 base to trimming and J lost 2 bases, with 12 bases between them. This CDR3 region has 14 residues. Germline V gene data show CDR1 as DFQATT and CDR2 as SNEGSKA (reference sequence). The CDR3 DNA is TGCAGTGCTAGAGGGGTAACAGATACCTACGAGCAGTACTTC. Its translation: CSARGVTDTYEQYF.

This clonotype was seen ten or more times. The rearrangement joins TRBV12-3 or TRBV12-4 to TRBJ2-5; D is unclear. CDR3 length equals 13 residues. V was trimmed by 3 bases and J by 0 bases, leaving 5 bases between them. The CDR3: CASSLADQETQYF. CDR3 bases: TGTGCCAGCAGTTTGGCGGACCAAGAGACCCAGTACTTC.

Ten or more counts support this clonotype. This chain joins TRBV11-2 and TRBJ2-5; weak D call: TRBD2 (6 bases). Germline CDR1 reads SGHAT; CDR2 reads FQNNGV. Trimming took off 2 bases at V and 1 base at J, with 11 bases between the two ends. This CDR3 spans 15 amino acids. CDR3 loop: CASSLTGTLQETQYF. The CDR3, as DNA: TGTGCCAGCAGCTTAACCGGGACTCTCCAAGAGACCCAGTACTTC.

This clonotype was detected ten times or more. CDR3 bases: TGCAGTGCTAGAGATTCGTCGACTAGCGGGAGGGGAGGTGAGCAGTTCTTC. Translated: CSARDSSTSGRGGEQFF. The chain links TRBV20-1 to TRBJ2-1; 14 nucleotides align to TRBD2. V shed 0 bases, J shed 9 bases, and the junction held 10 bases outside the gene matches. Germline V lookup: CDR1 DFQATT, CDR2 SNEGSKA (reference sequence). The CDR3 loop spans 17 amino acids.

The chain has TRBV14 and TRBJ2-1; no reliable D call. Germline V gene lookup returns CDR1 SGHDN and CDR2 FVKESK. The CDR3 is 15 residues long. The V end lost 0 bases, the J end lost 6 bases, and 12 bases lay between the germline ends. CDR3 in DNA: TGTGCCAGCAGCCAAGATAGAGGCCGAATCAATGAGCAGTTCTTC. Amino acid sequence: CASSQDRGRINEQFF.

This chain uses TRBV14 with TRBJ1-1; D is unclear. CDR1 is SGHDN and CDR2 is FVKESK in the germline V gene. The CDR3 has 13 residues. V lost 1 base and J lost 3, with 6 bases in between. As DNA, the CDR3 is TGTGCCAGCAGCCAAGGAGATTACACTGAAGCTTTCTTT. The encoded protein is CASSQGDYTEAFF.

This clonotype was seen repeatedly, ten times or more. The chain has TRBV29-1 and TRBJ2-1; perhaps TRBD2 as D (5 bases). Germline V gene sequence: CDR1 SQVTM, CDR2 ANQGSEA. With 3 bases removed from V and 1 base from J, the gap between germline ends came to 13 bases. This CDR3 has 15 amino acids. CDR3 bases: TGCAGCGTTGAGGGAGCGGATGGGTCCTACAATGAGCAGTTCTTC. The encoded protein is CSVEGADGSYNEQFF.

The sample holds many counts of this clonotype. This rearrangement joins TRBV7-6 to TRBJ2-7, with a weak D call TRBD1 (7 bases). Germline lookup yields CDR1 SGHVS and CDR2 FNYEAQ. Deletions cut 5 bases from V and 3 bases from J, with 11 bases between. This CDR3 is 13 amino acids long. In nucleotides, the CDR3 is TGTGCCAGCAGCGCGGGACAGTACTACGAGCAGTACTTC. This gives the protein CASSAGQYYEQYF. Using reference TRBV7-6 and TRBJ2-7 for the parts outside the CDR3, the full variable domain is GAGVSQSPRYKVTKRGQDVALRCDPISGHVSLYWYRQALGQGPEFLTYFNYEAQQDKSGLPNDRFSAERPEGSISTLTIQRTEQRDSAMYRCASSAGQYYEQYFGPGTRLTVT.

This clonotype has at least ten counts. The chain recombines TRBV12-3 or TRBV12-4 with TRBJ2-1; either TRBD1 or TRBD2 may fit D (5 bases each). The V and J ends lost 5 bases and 2 bases respectively, with 22 bases between them. This CDR3 region has 18 residues. DNA for the CDR3: TGTGCCAGCAGTATTCCGGGACCAGCAGCCCCCGCCTACAATGAGCAGTTCTTC. Translating gives CASSIPGPAAPAYNEQFF.

The chain combines TRBV18 with TRBJ2-7; 13 bases line up with TRBD2. This CDR3 has 14 amino acids. The germline CDR1 and CDR2 sequences are KGHSH and LQKENI. V was clipped by 4 bases and J by 4 bases; unmatched bases: 1. CDR3: CASSQTSGRYEQYF. As DNA, the CDR3 is TGTGCCAGCTCACAGACTAGCGGGAGGTACGAGCAGTACTTC.

Ten or more counts support this clonotype. CDR3 coding DNA: TGTGCCAGCAACGACATAAACACAGATACGCAGTATTTT. Encoded protein: CASNDINTDTQYF. The chain couples TRBV9 to TRBJ2-3; D is unresolved. This CDR3 contains 13 residues. Trimming took 6 bases from V and 2 from J, leaving 10 bases between them. Germline values: CDR1 SGDLS, CDR2 YYNGEE. The variable domain in full, with the rest retrieved from reference TRBV9 and TRBJ2-3, is DSGVTQTPKHLITATGQRVTLRCSPRSGDLSVYWYQQSLDQGLQFLIQYYNGEERAKGNILERFSAQQFPDLHSELNLSSLELGDSALYFCASNDINTDTQYFGPGTRLTVL.

This clonotype was seen many times. The chain has TRBV4-2 and TRBJ2-5; D remains unclear. Germline lookup yields CDR1 LGHNA and CDR2 YNFKEQ. Trimming cost V 1 base and J 0 bases, with 9 bases left between them. The CDR3 loop spans 15 amino acids. The CDR3 is CASSQGRQNQETQYF. Written as DNA, the CDR3 is TGTGCCAGCAGCCAAGGGCGCCAGAACCAAGAGACCCAGTACTTC.

In this sample, this clonotype turned up once. This may be a read error: a much more frequent sequence differs by one nucleotide. The chain carries TRBV6-5 and TRBJ2-3, with TRBD1 as a possible D gene (5 bases). There are 14 residues in the CDR3. Germline CDR1 MNHEY, CDR2 SVGAGI. V shed 2 bases and J shed 0 bases, with 6 bases lying between them. The CDR3 bases are TGTGCCAGCAGTTACGGGGCTAGCACAGATACGCAGTATTTT. Translated: CASSYGASTDTQYF.

This clonotype was detected only a few times. As DNA, the CDR3 is TGTGCCAGTAGTATGGGGGGACTAGGGCGCTGGAATGAGCAGTTCTTC. This translates into CASSMGGLGRWNEQFF. This chain uses TRBV19 with TRBJ2-1; TRBD2 agrees at 8 bases. Trimming took 3 bases from V and 7 from J; bases not matched to a gene: 11. The CDR3 loop spans 16 amino acids. Germline lookup yields CDR1 LNHDA and CDR2 SQIVND (reference sequence). The entire variable domain, with the rest obtained from reference TRBV19 and TRBJ2-1, is as follows: DGGITQSPKYLFRKEGQNVTLSCEQNLNHDAMYWYRQDPGQGLRLIYYSQIVNDFQKGDIAEGYSVSREKKESFPLTVTSAQKNPTAFYLCASSMGGLGRWNEQFFGPGTRLTVL.

This clonotype was picked up a small number of times. The genes are TRBV7-6 and TRBJ2-5; D not certain. The CDR3 covers 13 residues. Trimming left V 1 base short and J 5 bases short, with 8 bases between. Germline CDR1 reads SGHVS; CDR2 reads FNYEAQ. CDR3 nucleotide sequence: TGTGCCAGCAGCTTAGTCAGAATCGAGACCCAGTACTTC. It is translated as CASSLVRIETQYF.

This clonotype was observed at least ten times. The genes are TRBV9 and TRBJ1-5; tentative D call: TRBD1 (5 bases). Trimming pared 3 bases from V and 0 bases from J, leaving 10 bases between. Per the germline V gene, CDR1 is SGDLS and CDR2 is YYNGEE. CDR3 length: 15 amino acids. The CDR3 here is CASSAGGDSNQPQHF. The CDR3 bases are TGTGCCAGCAGCGCGGGAGGGGATAGCAATCAGCCCCAGCATTTT.

This clonotype has a count of ten or more. The rearrangement uses TRBV6-5 and TRBJ2-7, with a possible D match to TRBD2 (6 bases). CDR1 MNHEY and CDR2 SVGAGI come from the germline V gene. Between the trimmed V and J ends, which lost 7 bases and 0 bases, there was a span of 10 bases. The CDR3 loop spans 13 amino acids. CDR3 protein: CASMDGSSYEQYF. The CDR3 DNA sequence: TGTGCCAGCATGGACGGGAGCTCCTACGAGCAGTACTTC.

This clonotype was seen at least ten times. The chain couples TRBV10-3 to TRBJ2-5; 8 nucleotides agree with TRBD2. The CDR3 is 15 residues long. The germline V gene encodes CDR1 ENHRY and CDR2 SYGVKD. J gave up 5 bases and V 10 bases, and 15 bases lay outside the gene matches. The CDR3 protein is CATAGLAEQGETQYF. CDR3 nucleotide sequence: TGTGCCACCGCCGGACTAGCCGAGCAGGGGGAGACCCAGTACTTC.